What follows are 30 T cell receptor beta chains derived from one specimen sequenced in a study of T-cell memory formation after mild COVID-19. MiXCR, run by TCRdb on the 5' RACE reads, gives a single entry per CDR3 protein. The table has fewer than 300,000 distinct CDR3 sequences, roughly 18% seen once. The sequencing sample was made of PBMCs or a T cell subset sorted from them (not recorded which). The receptor source for this set is a man younger than 35 who had mild COVID-19 (a few samples of this study predate the infection). Cell type and time point are not known.

The CDR3 DNA reads as TGTGATATTCTCCCGCATGGCCACATATATTTT. This translates into CDILPHGHIYF. The rearrangement links TRBV3-1 to TRBJ1-3; D not resolved. In germline, CDR1 is LGHDT, CDR2 YNNKEL (reference sequence). This CDR3 has 11 residues.

For this clonotype: This may arise from a read error, as a much more abundant clone is one base away. J is TRBJ2-5 and V is TRBV7-2; TRBD2 matches 8 bases. V lost 4 bases to trimming and J lost 7 bases; unmatched junction nucleotides: 11. Germline lookup yields CDR1 SGHTA and CDR2 FQGNSA. There are 15 residues in the CDR3. The CDR3 region is CASSSRAGALGTQYF. The CDR3 region has the DNA TGTGCCAGCAGCTCCCGAGCGGGGGCCTTGGGGACCCAGTACTTC.

There are many counts of this clonotype. The rearrangement joins TRBV20-1 to TRBJ1-1; perhaps TRBD1 as D (5 bases). Germline V gives CDR1 DFQATT, CDR2 SNEGSKA (reference sequence). The length of the CDR3 is 11 residues. Trimming left V 6 bases short and J 4 bases short, with 9 bases between. The CDR3 bases are TGCAGTGCGGGACGGGGCACTGAAGCTTTCTTT. The encoded protein is CSAGRGTEAFF.

The CDR3 DNA follows: TGTGCCAGCAGCTTTGAGGGGGAAGGCTCCTACGAGCAGTACGTC. As protein: CASSFEGEGSYEQYV. This rearrangement joins TRBV11-2 to TRBJ2-7, with D perhaps TRBD1 (6 bases). Trimming stripped 3 bases from V and 0 bases from J, with 12 bases between. Germline assignment: CDR1 SGHAT and CDR2 FQNNGV. CDR3 size: 15 residues.

This clonotype was recorded a few times. The gene calls are TRBV5-6 and TRBJ2-5, with 7 bases lining up with TRBD2. Germline loops: CDR1 SGHDT, CDR2 YYEEEE. The CDR3 covers 14 residues. After removal of 4 bases from V and 3 bases from J, the junction contained 6 bases not matched to a gene. The CDR3 nucleotides are TGTGCCAGCAGCCCCCCGGCGGGGGAAGAGACCCAGTACTTC. It encodes CASSPPAGEETQYF. The variable domain in full, with the rest retrieved from reference TRBV5-6 and TRBJ2-5, is DAGVTQSPTHLIKTRGQQVTLRCSPKSGHDTVSWYQQALGQGPQFIFQYYEEEERQRGNFPDRFSGHQFPNYSSELNVNALLLGDSALYLCASSPPAGEETQYFGPGTRLLVL.

V usage is TRBV23-1 and J usage is TRBJ1-5; D is uncertain. TRBV23-1 belongs to the ORF category, with a function that is uncertain. This CDR3 is built from 13 residues. The ends were cut back, 8 bases at V and 9 bases at J, with 17 bases in the middle. The CDR3 is CASSPGRKVPQHF. In nucleotides, the CDR3 is TGCGCCAGCTCCCCAGGACGGAAGGTGCCCCAGCATTTT.

This clonotype was picked up a small number of times. DNA for the CDR3: TGTGCCAGCAGCTCGGCGGGGGCTCAGCAAGAGACCCAGTACTTC. Protein sequence: CASSSAGAQQETQYF. The gene calls are TRBV7-6 and TRBJ2-5; possible D gene TRBD2, 7 bases. Germline CDR1 reads SGHVS; CDR2 reads FNYEAQ. V lost 4 bases, J lost 2 bases, and 14 bases lay in between. The CDR3 length is 15 residues. The full variable domain, its missing parts supplied by reference TRBV7-6 and TRBJ2-5, is GAGVSQSPRYKVTKRGQDVALRCDPISGHVSLYWYRQALGQGPEFLTYFNYEAQQDKSGLPNDRFSAERPEGSISTLTIQRTEQRDSAMYRCASSSAGAQQETQYFGPGTRLLVL.

The V gene is TRBV7-6, the J gene TRBJ2-4, with D possibly being TRBD1 (6 bases). Trimming took 5 bases from V and 9 from J, leaving 20 bases between them. Germline values: CDR1 SGHVS, CDR2 FNYEAQ. The CDR3 runs 15 residues. CDR3 residues: CASSPGVRWGGIQYF. CDR3 nucleotides: TGTGCCAGCAGCCCAGGGGTACGGTGGGGTGGCATTCAGTACTTC.

This clonotype was found once. V is TRBV10-3 and J is TRBJ2-7, with TRBD1 identical over 9 bases. V lost 0 bases, J lost 5 bases, and 5 bases stayed unmatched. The CDR3 covers 15 residues. Germline V gene lookup returns CDR1 ENHRY and CDR2 SYGVKD. Here the CDR3 reads CAISESGTGPHEQYF. The CDR3 DNA reads TGTGCCATCAGTGAGTCCGGGACAGGGCCCCACGAGCAGTACTTC.

This clonotype was observed a few times. The V and J genes are TRBV20-1 and TRBJ2-3; D is perhaps TRBD2 (5 bases). This CDR3 has 13 amino acids. CDR1 and CDR2 (germline): DFQATT, SNEGSKA (reference sequence). Trimming removed 4 bases at V and 0 bases at J, with 8 bases between. CDR3 protein: CSATRTSTDTQYF. CDR3 DNA sequence: TGCAGTGCTACTAGGACTAGCACAGATACGCAGTATTTT.

This clonotype was counted between two and nine times. The chain uses TRBV5-1 and TRBJ2-2, with a tentative D call TRBD1 (5 bases). Germline V gene sequence: CDR1 SGHRS, CDR2 YFSETQ. The CDR3 covers 13 residues. V was shortened by 4 bases and J by 7 bases, with 11 bases between the two germline ends. For the CDR3, the DNA is TGCGCCAGCAGCGCAGGGTCGAACGGGGAGCTGTTTTTT. It translates to CASSAGSNGELFF.

There are a few counts of this clonotype. J is TRBJ2-7 and V is TRBV6-6; TRBD1 matches 8 bases. The CDR3 loop spans 14 amino acids. Unmatched junction bases numbered 3, after V lost 2 bases and J lost 3 bases. Germline V gene data show CDR1 as MNHNY and CDR2 as SVGAGI (reference sequence). DNA of the CDR3: TGTGCCAGCAGTTACGACAGGGGCTACTACGAGCAGTACGTC. Translation gives CASSYDRGYYEQYV.

This clonotype was seen a few times. The gene calls are TRBV12-3 or TRBV12-4 and TRBJ2-7; 8 bases map to TRBD1. There are 14 residues in the CDR3. V was clipped by 1 base and J by 5 bases; unmatched bases: 4. CDR3 protein: CASSLGQGAHEQYF. CDR3 sequence (DNA): TGTGCCAGCAGTTTAGGCCAGGGGGCCCACGAGCAGTACTTC.

This clonotype was seen only a few times. J is TRBJ1-1 and V is TRBV6-6, with a possible D match to TRBD1 (5 bases). The CDR3 consists of 18 residues. Germline-derived CDR1 and CDR2 are MNHNY and SVGAGI (reference sequence). The germline V and J ends were trimmed by 5 bases and 0 bases, with 22 bases remaining between them. The CDR3 protein is CASSNARTQTFMNTEAFF. The DNA for the CDR3 is TGTGCCAGCAGTAACGCCCGGACACAGACGTTCATGAACACTGAAGCTTTCTTT.

V is TRBV28 and J is TRBJ2-5; 8 bases are a match to TRBD1. Germline V CDR1 and CDR2: MDHEN, SYDVKM. CDR3 length: 15 amino acids. V was pared by 2 bases and J by 6 bases, with 8 bases of the junction left unmatched. The CDR3 is CASSLDRGSWKTQYF. Here the CDR3 DNA reads TGTGCCAGCAGTTTAGACAGGGGTTCGTGGAAGACCCAGTACTTC. Full variable domain (rest looked up from reference TRBV28 and TRBJ2-5): DVKVTQSSRYLVKRTGEKVFLECVQDMDHENMFWYRQDPGLGLRLIYFSYDVKMKEKGDIPEGYSVSREKKERFSLILESASTNQTSMYLCASSLDRGSWKTQYFGPGTRLLVL.

At least ten counts were recorded for this clonotype. This chain uses TRBV12-3 or TRBV12-4 with TRBJ2-4, with D possibly being TRBD2 (7 bases). Trimming stripped 3 bases from V and 2 bases from J, with 8 bases between. The CDR3 runs 14 residues. Written as DNA, the CDR3 is TGTGCCAGCAGTTTCGGGGGGCCCAAAAACATTCAGTACTTC. Amino acids: CASSFGGPKNIQYF.

The chain has TRBV23-1 and TRBJ2-7; no reliable D call. TRBV23-1 is given ORF status, its function remaining uncertain. V was shortened by 1 base and J by 2 bases, with 12 bases between the two germline ends. This CDR3 spans 15 amino acids. CDR3 coding DNA: TGCGCCAGCAGTCAATGGAGAAGTACAACCTACGAGCAGTACTTC. This sequence encodes CASSQWRSTTYEQYF.

This clonotype has only a few counts. The chain combines TRBV5-1 with TRBJ2-4; a possible D gene is TRBD1 (5 bases). The V end lost 3 bases, the J end lost 5 bases, and 9 bases lay between the germline ends. This CDR3 contains 13 residues. CDR1 is SGHRS, CDR2 YFSETQ, per germline. CDR3 bases: TGCGCCAGCAGCTCAAAGACAGAAAACATTCAGTACTTC. It yields the protein CASSSKTENIQYF. Filled out from reference TRBV5-1 and TRBJ2-4, the complete variable domain reads KAGVTQTPRYLIKTRGQQVTLSCSPISGHRSVSWYQQTPGQGLQFLFEYFSETQRNKGNFPGRFSGRQFSNSRSEMNVSTLELGDSALYLCASSSKTENIQYFGAGTRLSVL.

The chain has TRBV15 and TRBJ2-5; D not certain. CDR1 is LNHNV, CDR2 YYDKDF, per germline (reference sequence). This CDR3 has 14 residues. V was clipped by 1 base and J by 4 bases, with 10 bases between them. CDR3 nucleotides: TGTGCCACCAGCAGAGCCGCTTGGGGAGAGACCCAGTACTTC. Translated, it gives CATSRAAWGETQYF. Combining the CDR3 with reference TRBV15 and TRBJ2-5 gives the whole variable domain DAMVIQNPRYQVTQFGKPVTLSCSQTLNHNVMYWYQQKSSQAPKLLFHYYDKDFNNEADTPDNFQSRRPNTSFCFLDIRSPGLGDTAMYLCATSRAAWGETQYFGPGTRLLVL.

The table lists this clonotype with a few counts. This CDR3 reads CASSFGPLGSSVGAFF. The CDR3 DNA sequence: TGCGCCAGCAGCTTCGGCCCTCTGGGCAGCTCCGTGGGGGCTTTCTTT. This sequence joins TRBV5-1 and TRBJ1-1; no reliable D call. The V end was cut by 2 bases, the J end by 11 bases, with 25 bases between. Germline CDR1 reads SGHRS; CDR2 reads YFSETQ. The CDR3 has 16 amino acids.

CDR3 residues: CASSFLGTSGGARETQYF. DNA for the CDR3: TGTGCCAGCAGTTTCCTTGGGACTAGCGGGGGGGCCCGTGAGACCCAGTACTTC. The chain is built from TRBV27 and TRBJ2-5, with 16 bases lining up with TRBD2. After removal of 3 bases from V and 5 bases from J, the junction contained 9 bases not matched to a gene. Germline V gives CDR1 MNHEY, CDR2 SMNVEV (reference sequence). The CDR3 sequence is 18 residues long.

The chain joins TRBV4-2 to TRBJ1-4; 7 positions agree with TRBD1. In germline, CDR1 is LGHNA, CDR2 YNFKEQ. This CDR3 region has 16 residues. Trimming removed 0 bases from V and 4 bases from J; junction bases left unmatched: 5. The CDR3 spells CASSQEQGSGNEKLFF. DNA for the CDR3: TGTGCCAGCAGCCAAGAACAGGGGTCGGGTAATGAAAAACTGTTTTTT.

The chain carries TRBV3-1 and TRBJ2-1, with TRBD2 matching 8 bases. CDR3 length: 15 amino acids. Trimming cost V 10 bases and J 2 bases; bases outside gene matches: 10. The germline gives CDR1 LGHDT, CDR2 YNNKEL (reference sequence). CDR3 in DNA: TGTGCCACCCATAGGGCGGGGGGTCCCTACAATGAGCAGTTCTTC. This codes for CATHRAGGPYNEQFF.

This clonotype was observed a handful of times. This rearrangement joins TRBV6-5 to TRBJ2-1; no clear D. Germline V gives CDR1 MNHEY, CDR2 SVGAGI. The CDR3 loop spans 13 amino acids. V shed 3 bases and J shed 7 bases, with 10 bases lying between them. This CDR3 reads CASSYVNTNEQFF. The CDR3 nucleotides read TGTGCCAGCAGTTATGTCAATACAAATGAGCAGTTCTTC.

The chain is built from TRBV6-2 or TRBV6-3 and TRBJ2-7, with D perhaps given as TRBD1 or TRBD2 (5 bases each). Trimming took 7 bases from V and 2 from J, leaving 12 bases between them. Germline V CDR1 and CDR2: MNHEY, SVGEGT. There are 13 residues in the CDR3. CDR3 protein: CASTRGLTYEQYV. The CDR3 DNA follows: TGTGCCAGCACCCGGGGCCTTACCTACGAGCAGTACGTC.

This clonotype was detected many times. The rearrangement uses TRBV5-1 and TRBJ2-5; D possibly corresponds to TRBD1 (5 bases). The germline V gene has CDR1 SGHRS and CDR2 YFSETQ. The CDR3 runs to 13 residues. V shed 2 bases and J shed 14 bases, with 19 bases lying between them. In DNA, the CDR3 is TGCGCCAGCAGCTTATCGCAGGGCGCGGTATCTTACTTC. The encoded protein is CASSLSQGAVSYF.

The V gene is TRBV10-2, the J gene TRBJ2-3; 8 positions agree with TRBD2. The trim removed 6 bases at V and 1 base at J, leaving 3 bases unmatched. The CDR3 is made up of 14 amino acids. The germline CDR1 and CDR2 sequences are WSHSY and SAAADI. The CDR3 sequence: CASRIAGRTDTQYF. The CDR3 DNA reads as TGCGCCAGCAGGATAGCGGGGCGCACAGATACGCAGTATTTT.

This chain uses TRBV11-2 with TRBJ1-4; 7 bases are shared with TRBD1. CDR1 is SGHAT and CDR2 is FQNNGV in the germline V gene. Losses at the gene ends were 4 bases for V and 8 bases for J; bases not matched to a gene: 16. The CDR3 is 17 residues long. CDR3 nucleotides: TGTGCCAGCAGCTCCCGTGCCGGGACAGAGTTTAGGGAAAAACTGTTTTTT. Translating it yields CASSSRAGTEFREKLFF.

V usage is TRBV5-1 and J usage is TRBJ2-1; 8 bases are a match to TRBD2. CDR1 and CDR2 (germline): SGHRS, YFSETQ. This CDR3 region has 17 residues. V lost 6 bases to trimming and J lost 0 bases; unmatched junction nucleotides: 11. CDR3 DNA sequence: TGCGCCAGCACCAACGGCTTAGCGGGGAGCTCCTACAATGAGCAGTTCTTC. Amino acids: CASTNGLAGSSYNEQFF. Filled out from reference TRBV5-1 and TRBJ2-1, the complete variable domain reads KAGVTQTPRYLIKTRGQQVTLSCSPISGHRSVSWYQQTPGQGLQFLFEYFSETQRNKGNFPGRFSGRQFSNSRSEMNVSTLELGDSALYLCASTNGLAGSSYNEQFFGPGTRLTVL.

In its sample, this clonotype was seen a few times. The chain recombines TRBV21-1 with TRBJ2-4; no DNA check was done on the table's D call, TRBD1. TRBV21-1 is classified as a pseudogene. This CDR3 region has 11 residues. The CDR3 DNA reads TGTGCCAGCAGCGCCCGGGACATTCAGTACTTC. Translating gives CASSARDIQYF.